Each of the 18 T cell receptor beta chains below was sequenced from the same sample in a study of cytomegalovirus exposure and HLA in healthy donors. PCR employed 60 Vbeta and 13 Jbeta primers. Using immunoSEQ multiplex PCR, the repertoire was profiled, and TCRdb retains in-frame clones only, with some absent. The repertoire consists of 150,000 to 200,000 clones, with roughly 87% occurring once and the leading ten covering roughly 0.2%. The material sequenced was PBMCs. The receptors were gathered from a girl under three years old in good health and CMV-seronegative.

The chain joins TRBV4-1 to TRBJ1-5; 8 bases fit TRBD1. Per germline, CDR1 MGHRA and CDR2 YSYEKL. V lost 4 bases to trimming and J lost 3 bases; unmatched junction nucleotides: 8. This CDR3 is 16 amino acids long. CDR3 loop: CASSRVDRAFNQPQHF. The CDR3 DNA is TGCGCCAGCAGCCGAGTGGACAGGGCGTTCAATCAGCCCCAGCATTTT.

In this sample, this clone turned up once. This chain uses TRBV7-2 with TRBJ2-5; D may be TRBD1 (6 bases). CDR1 and CDR2 from the germline V gene are SGHTA and FQGNSA. This CDR3 comprises 12 residues. Trimming left V 4 bases short and J 5 bases short, with 8 bases between. CDR3 sequence reads: CASSSQGETQYF. The CDR3 nucleotides read TGTGCCAGCAGCTCTCAGGGGGAGACCCAGTACTTC.

The chain has TRBV6-1 and TRBJ2-3; TRBD1 aligns across 8 bases. Germline V gene data show CDR1 as MNHNS and CDR2 as SASEGT. CDR3 length: 15 residues. V trimming: 1 base; J trimming: 0 bases; junction bases outside the gene matches: 0. CDR3 sequence: CASSEGTGSTDTQYF. The CDR3 DNA reads as TGTGCCAGCAGTGAAGGGACAGGGAGCACAGATACGCAGTATTTT.

This chain connects TRBV19 to TRBJ1-5; D uncertain. V was pared by 3 bases and J by 0 bases, with 12 bases between. The germline CDR1 and CDR2 sequences are LNHDA and SQIVND (reference sequence). CDR3 length: 16 residues. The CDR3 bases are TGTGCCAGTAGTATTGGGGAGTCCTATAGCAATCAGCCCCAGCATTTT. Residues: CASSIGESYSNQPQHF.

This clone turned up a few times. The chain uses TRBV2 and TRBJ2-5, with 8 bases fitting TRBD1. The germline gives CDR1 SNHLY, CDR2 FYNNEI. V lost 3 bases, J lost 2 bases, and 5 bases stayed unmatched. The CDR3 totals 15 residues. The DNA of the CDR3 is TGTGCCAGCAGTGAGGACAGGGTATTTCAAGAGACCCAGTACTTC. Translated, it gives CASSEDRVFQETQYF.

The chain combines TRBV2 with TRBJ2-3; D unclear. The CDR3 has 13 amino acids. CDR1 and CDR2 (germline): SNHLY, FYNNEI. The V end lost 4 bases, the J end lost 4 bases, and 9 bases lay between the germline ends. The CDR3 DNA reads TGTGCCAGCAGTGTGAGGTCCGCAGATACGCAGTATTTT. This codes for CASSVRSADTQYF.

The V call is TRBV29-1, the J call TRBJ1-6, with 8 bases identical to TRBD1. Germline CDR1 and CDR2: SQVTM and ANQGSEA. V was pared by 7 bases and J by 8 bases, with 7 bases of the junction left unmatched. CDR3 length: 13 residues. CDR3 coding DNA: TGCAGCGCGTCGGACAGGGAGGATTCACCCCTCCACTTT. Translated, it gives CSASDREDSPLHF.

The J gene is TRBJ1-5, the V gene TRBV6-1; D unresolved. Trimming shortened V by 0 bases and J by 4 bases, and 13 bases separated the two germline ends. The germline gives CDR1 MNHNS, CDR2 SASEGT. The CDR3 loop spans 16 amino acids. The CDR3 loop reads CASSEASLEANQPQHF. The CDR3 nucleotides read TGTGCCAGCAGTGAAGCATCGTTGGAGGCGAATCAGCCCCAGCATTTT.

This chain connects TRBV7-8 to TRBJ2-7; 9 bases agree with TRBD1. The CDR3 is 13 residues long. The V segment lost 3 bases and the J segment 7 bases; nucleotides outside the gene matches: 4. Per the germline V gene, CDR1 is SGHVS and CDR2 is FQNEAQ. The CDR3 sequence is CASSFWDREEQYF. The CDR3 bases are TGTGCCAGCAGCTTTTGGGACAGGGAAGAGCAGTACTTC.

The gene calls are TRBV18 and TRBJ2-5; tentatively, D is TRBD2 (5 bases). CDR1 KGHSH and CDR2 LQKENI come from the germline V gene. The V end lost 3 bases, the J end lost 4 bases, and 12 bases lay between the germline ends. The CDR3 contains 14 residues. The DNA of the CDR3 is TGTGCCAGCTCACCGACGGGGTTTAGAGAGACCCAGTACTTC. The encoded protein is CASSPTGFRETQYF.

V is TRBV20-1 and J is TRBJ1-3; D call uncertain. V was cut by 4 bases and J by 4 bases, with 5 bases left in between. This CDR3 comprises 11 residues. Germline-derived CDR1 and CDR2 are DFQATT and SNEGSKA (reference sequence). As DNA, the CDR3 is TGCAGTGCTAAGCGGGGAAACACCATATATTTT. Translating it yields CSAKRGNTIYF.

This sequence joins TRBV19 and TRBJ1-2, with TRBD1 matching 9 bases. The germline CDR1 and CDR2 sequences are LNHDA and SQIVND (reference sequence). V was pared by 3 bases and J by 2 bases, with 4 bases of the junction left unmatched. The CDR3 extends over 15 amino acids. The CDR3: CASSIPGQGNYGYTF. The CDR3 DNA is TGTGCCAGTAGTATCCCCGGACAGGGGAACTATGGCTACACCTTC.

This clone was picked up one time. The chain carries TRBV7-9 and TRBJ2-1; 7 nucleotides align to TRBD2. The CDR3 spans 15 residues. The V gene end was trimmed by 3 bases and the J gene end by 9 bases; junction bases not matched to a gene: 11. CDR1 is SEHNR and CDR2 is FQNEAQ in the germline V gene (reference sequence). The DNA of the CDR3 is TGTGCCAGCAGCTTGGTAGGCGGGAGCGGTGGTGAGCAGTTCTTC. Its translation: CASSLVGGSGGEQFF.

The chain uses TRBV19 and TRBJ2-3; D not resolved. V was clipped by 6 bases and J by 6 bases, with 22 bases between them. Germline CDR1 LNHDA, CDR2 SQIVND (reference sequence). The CDR3 length is 16 residues. The DNA of the CDR3 is TGTGCCAGTAGCCCCCAAGTCCGCGGATCCGGGGATACGCAGTATTTT. Amino acid sequence: CASSPQVRGSGDTQYF.

The V call is TRBV7-2, the J call TRBJ1-4; TRBD1 matches 8 bases. CDR1 SGHTA and CDR2 FQGNSA come from the germline V gene. This CDR3 comprises 15 residues. V lost 5 bases to trimming and J lost 3 bases; unmatched junction nucleotides: 5. Here the CDR3 reads CASSERQGSNEKLFF. The CDR3 nucleotides are TGTGCCAGCAGCGAAAGACAGGGGTCTAATGAAAAACTGTTTTTT.

J is TRBJ2-1 and V is TRBV29-1, with 7 bases identical to TRBD2. The germline V gene has CDR1 SQVTM and CDR2 ANQGSEA. The CDR3 loop spans 13 amino acids. The trim removed 0 bases at V and 9 bases at J, leaving 5 bases unmatched. CDR3 DNA sequence: TGCAGCGTTGAAGACGGACTAGGCCTTGAGCAGTTCTTC. It specifies CSVEDGLGLEQFF.

The chain is built from TRBV2 and TRBJ1-3; TRBD1 matches 9 bases. J was trimmed by 2 bases and V by 6 bases; bases with no gene match: 17. CDR1 and CDR2 from the germline V gene are SNHLY and FYNNEI. The CDR3 contains 19 residues. The CDR3 protein is CASRGGRDRVNIPGNTIYF. Here the CDR3 DNA reads TGTGCCAGCAGAGGGGGCCGGGACAGGGTTAATATCCCTGGAAACACCATATATTTT.

The rearrangement joins TRBV30 to TRBJ1-4; D remains unclear. The CDR3 consists of 14 residues. V was shortened by 0 bases and J by 3 bases, with 8 bases between the two germline ends. Germline-derived CDR1 and CDR2 are GTSNPN and SVGIG (reference sequence). CDR3 in DNA: TGTGCCTGGAGTGTGAAGGGAGCTAATGAAAAACTGTTTTTT. Translation: CAWSVKGANEKLFF.